This TCR beta chain was identified during a study of T cells after yellow fever vaccination. A universal primer site and UMIs were added as TCR cDNA was made by 5'RACE template switching. TCRdb redid the calling of the 5' RACE reads with MiXCR, one entry per CDR3 protein. Of about 330,000 distinct CDR3 sequences listed, around 6.8% were seen once; the top ten hold over 15%. General observations from the study: Peaking on day 5 versus 15, the secondary response was faster but weaker. Reappearance after the booster was seen for most primary-vaccination clones, at around 95% CD4 and 85% to 90% CD8.

V lost 4 bases and J lost 5, with 16 bases in between. The germline V gene has CDR1 SGHNT and CDR2 YYREEE (reference sequence). CDR3 size: 14 residues. This clonotype was picked up a small number of times. Its antigen remains unidentified. This chain joins TRBV5-4 and TRBJ2-7; D gene ambiguous. The specimen comprised PBMCs, sampled more than 35 days after the first yellow fever vaccination. The source of this sequence is a man younger than 35 who received the YFV17D yellow fever vaccine. The CDR3 protein is CASSPSLGWDEQYF. In DNA, the CDR3 is TGTGCCAGCAGCCCGAGCTTGGGGTGGGACGAGCAGTACTTC.